These T cell receptor beta chains were read from a single sample in a study of T-cell reconstitution after alpha-beta-depleted transplantation in children. Each CDR3 protein gets one entry after TCRdb re-called the PCR reads with MiXCR. This table has hundreds of thousands of distinct CDR3 sequences, around 15% appearing once. This material consisted of PBMCs, mostly from graft donor cells, taken 360 days after TCRalphabeta/CD19-depleted stem cell transplant. The receptors originated from a male patient under 18 who had a stem cell transplant for acute lymphoblastic leukemia, so the T cells may come from the graft donor. Both conserved end residues are part of each CDR3. D genes are given only for firm matches. The size of a clone is reported for some rows only, either as once, few or many, or as a class for expanded clones.

V gene	J gene	D gene	clone size	CDR3 protein	CDR3 DNA
TRBV3-1	TRBJ1-2	NA	few	CASSPLGLWGYTF	TGTGCCAGCAGCCCCCTCGGGCTATGGGGCTACACCTTC
TRBV21-1	TRBJ1-1	NA	few	CASSLTGRKNTEAFF	TGTGCCAGCAGCTTAACAGGGAGGAAGAACACTGAAGCTTTCTTT
TRBV7-9	TRBJ2-2	NA	NA	CATLGGGGTGELFF	TGTGCTACCTTGGGTGGCGGAGGTACCGGGGAGCTGTTTTTT
TRBV7-3	TRBJ2-7	TRBD2	NA	CASSPHSGSYYEQYF	TGTGCCAGCAGCCCCCATAGCGGGTCCTACTACGAGCAGTACTTC
TRBV9	TRBJ2-1	TRBD2	NA	CASSVGISAGGPYEQFF	TGTGCCAGCAGCGTAGGGATTAGTGCGGGAGGGCCGTATGAGCAGTTCTTC
TRBV6-2/TRBV6-3	TRBJ1-2	NA	NA	CASRAGAYGYTF	TGTGCCAGCAGGGCCGGAGCTTATGGCTACACCTTC
TRBV6-1	TRBJ2-1	NA	NA	CASSTGTSSYNEQFF	TGTGCCAGCAGTACCGGGACCAGCTCCTACAATGAGCAGTTCTTC
TRBV10-3	TRBJ1-1	NA	NA	CAISDLTGNTEAFF	TGTGCCATCAGTGATTTGACAGGGAACACTGAAGCTTTCTTT
TRBV7-9	TRBJ2-2	TRBD2	NA	CASSSFSGLNTGELFF	TGTGCCAGCAGCTCGTTTAGCGGGTTGAACACCGGGGAGCTGTTTTTT
TRBV5-1	TRBJ2-5	TRBD1	few	CASSFGQEETQYF	TGCGCCAGCAGCTTCGGACAGGAGGAGACCCAGTACTTC
TRBV4-1	TRBJ1-5	TRBD1	few	CASSQEGDRVGNQPQHF	TGCGCCAGCAGCCAAGAGGGGGACAGGGTTGGCAATCAGCCCCAGCATTTT
TRBV3-1	TRBJ2-7	NA	NA	CASSQTTLTYEQYF	TGTGCCAGCAGCCAGACCACGCTAACCTACGAGCAGTACTTC
TRBV27	TRBJ2-4	NA	few	CASSLNPGAKNIQYF	TGTGCCAGCAGTTTAAATCCAGGGGCCAAAAACATTCAGTACTTC
TRBV7-9	TRBJ2-1	NA	few	CASSLGPRGYNEQFF	TGTGCCAGCAGTCTCGGACCCCGGGGGTACAATGAGCAGTTCTTC
TRBV6-5	TRBJ2-7	TRBD1	NA	CASSYFSYGQGSYEQYF	TGTGCCAGCAGTTACTTCTCCTACGGACAGGGCTCCTACGAGCAGTACTTC
TRBV5-5	TRBJ2-4	TRBD2	NA	CASSFERLAGGKNIQYF	TGTGCCAGCAGCTTCGAAAGACTAGCGGGAGGGAAAAATATTCAGTACTTC
TRBV18	TRBJ2-7	NA	NA	CASSPQAGKPLRGQYF	TGTGCCAGCTCACCCCAGGCAGGAAAGCCTCTACGTGGGCAGTACTTC
TRBV12-3/TRBV12-4	TRBJ2-4	NA	NA	CASSFQGRVKNIQYF	TGTGCCAGCAGTTTCCAGGGGAGGGTGAAAAACATTCAGTACTTC
TRBV20-1	TRBJ1-1	NA	NA	CSARVARPTRTEAFF	TGCAGTGCTAGGGTGGCGAGGCCGACCCGAACTGAAGCTTTCTTT
TRBV7-3	TRBJ2-1	NA	many	CASSLLGWDEQFF	TGTGCCAGCAGCTTACTGGGATGGGATGAGCAGTTCTTC
TRBV9	TRBJ1-1	NA	once	CASSVVGVGWTEAFF	TGTGCCAGCAGCGTAGTGGGGGTCGGTTGGACTGAAGCTTTCTTT
TRBV7-9	TRBJ1-4	TRBD1	NA	CASSLGQATNEKLFF	TGTGCCAGCAGCCTGGGACAGGCAACTAATGAAAAACTGTTTTTT
TRBV2	TRBJ2-2	NA	NA	CASSRSTNTGELFF	TGTGCCAGCAGTCGAAGTACGAACACCGGGGAGCTGTTTTTT
TRBV7-8	TRBJ2-7	TRBD1	few	CATEAGQGSYEQYF	TGTGCCACTGAAGCGGGACAGGGTTCCTACGAGCAGTACTTC
TRBV18	TRBJ2-5	NA	few	CASSPRDGRYQETQYF	TGTGCCAGCTCACCACGAGATGGGAGGTACCAAGAGACCCAGTACTTC
TRBV20-1	TRBJ2-3	NA	NA	CSARWDFRDTQYF	TGCAGTGCTAGATGGGATTTCCGAGATACGCAGTATTTT
TRBV10-3	TRBJ2-7	NA	NA	CAINLDNTYEQYF	TGTGCCATCAATCTGGACAACACCTACGAGCAGTACTTC
TRBV20-1	TRBJ2-7	TRBD2	NA	CSARSSGRTGEQYF	TGCAGTGCTAGATCCAGCGGGAGGACGGGGGAGCAGTACTTC
TRBV7-2	TRBJ2-1	NA	few	CASSPTRGLGNEQFF	TGTGCCAGCAGCCCAACTAGAGGGCTCGGCAATGAGCAGTTCTTC
TRBV18	TRBJ2-5	NA	NA	CASSPRVGRETQYF	TGTGCCAGCTCACCACGAGTCGGCAGGGAGACCCAGTACTTC
TRBV4-1	TRBJ2-1	TRBD2	few	CASSHKREGLYNEQFF	TGCGCCAGCAGCCATAAACGGGAGGGCCTCTACAATGAGCAGTTCTTC
TRBV5-5	TRBJ1-5	NA	NA	CASSLNSGFNQPQHF	TGTGCCAGCAGCTTGAACTCGGGATTCAATCAGCCCCAGCATTTT
TRBV20-1	TRBJ2-5	TRBD2	NA	CSGETSGRVQETQYF	TGCAGTGGTGAGACTAGCGGACGGGTCCAAGAGACCCAGTACTTC
TRBV5-4	TRBJ1-1	NA	few	CASSPTSGVNTEAFF	TGTGCCAGCAGTCCCACCTCAGGGGTGAACACTGAAGCTTTCTTT
TRBV5-1	TRBJ2-1	TRBD2	few	CASSLYSGSGNEQFF	TGCGCCAGCAGCTTGTACAGCGGGAGTGGCAATGAGCAGTTCTTC
TRBV2	TRBJ2-3	NA	few	CASSEPATRGYF	TGTGCCAGCAGTGAACCGGCGACAAGGGGGTATTTT
TRBV28	TRBJ2-7	NA	many	CASSFIPGHEQYF	TGTGCCAGCAGTTTCATCCCGGGACACGAGCAGTACTTC
TRBV29-1	TRBJ2-1	NA	many	CSVGEQFF	TGCAGCGTCGGTGAGCAGTTCTTC
TRBV4-1	TRBJ2-7	TRBD2	few	CASSQVGPAGAGGQYF	TGCGCCAGCAGCCAAGTTGGCCCGGCAGGCGCGGGGGGGCAGTACTTC
TRBV18	TRBJ1-5	NA	NA	CASSPNGDNQPQHF	TGTGCCAGCTCCCCCAATGGCGACAATCAGCCCCAGCATTTT
TRBV4-2	TRBJ2-5	NA	few	CASSQDTRASQETQYF	TGTGCCAGCAGCCAAGATACCCGGGCGAGTCAAGAGACCCAGTACTTC
TRBV5-1	TRBJ2-5	TRBD2	NA	CASSPGLAAKETQYF	TGCGCCAGCAGCCCGGGACTAGCTGCCAAAGAGACCCAGTACTTC
TRBV11-2	TRBJ2-3	TRBD2	NA	CASSLEARSSGRLDTQYF	TGTGCCAGCAGCTTAGAAGCCCGGAGTAGCGGGAGGTTGGATACGCAGTATTTT
TRBV20-1	TRBJ2-1	NA	NA	CSAAYSNLGDEQFF	TGCAGTGCTGCCTACTCAAACCTAGGCGATGAGCAGTTCTTC
TRBV12-3/TRBV12-4	TRBJ2-3	NA	few	CASSLKRGTDTQYF	TGTGCCAGCAGTTTAAAGCGGGGCACAGATACGCAGTATTTT
TRBV10-3	TRBJ1-2	NA	few	CAISESWGANYGYTF	TGTGCCATCAGTGAGTCTTGGGGAGCTAACTATGGCTACACCTTC
TRBV4-1	TRBJ2-1	NA	NA	CASREQGGNEQFF	TGCGCCAGCAGAGAGCAGGGGGGCAATGAGCAGTTCTTC
TRBV5-5	TRBJ1-3	NA	few	CASSLYGNTIYF	TGTGCCAGCAGCTTGTATGGAAACACCATATATTTT